This T cell receptor beta chain was recovered during a study of immune heterogeneity within non-small cell lung tumors. From germline, CDR1 is MDHEN and CDR2 SYDVKM. V lost 5 bases and J 3 bases, leaving 16 bases between the germline ends. This CDR3 has 15 residues. For the TCR beta CDR3, multiplex PCR with 32 V and 13 J primers performed the amplification. TCRdb redid the calling of the multiplex PCR reads with MiXCR, one entry per CDR3 protein. The sample lists 2,000 to 2,500 distinct CDR3 sequences, more than 25% occurring once. Bulk tumor gDNA, 550 to 750 ng per sample, served as the TCR template. Surgeons took several biopsies per primary tumor, spaced far apart, during surgery. Enrolled individuals presented with untreated, newly diagnosed non-small cell lung cancer and received curative surgery.

The receptor's source is a man aged 60-69 years with non-small cell lung cancer. Sequences were obtained from lung tumor tissue. This chain connects TRBV28 to TRBJ2-5; TRBD1 is a possible D gene (5 bases). The DNA of the CDR3 is TGTGCCAGCAGTCCCCTAGGGGAAAGAGAAGAGACCCAGTACTTC. It yields the protein CASSPLGEREETQYF. The entire variable domain, with the rest obtained from reference TRBV28 and TRBJ2-5, is as follows: DVKVTQSSRYLVKRTGEKVFLECVQDMDHENMFWYRQDPGLGLRLIYFSYDVKMKEKGDIPEGYSVSREKKERFSLILESASTNQTSMYLCASSPLGEREETQYFGPGTRLLVL.